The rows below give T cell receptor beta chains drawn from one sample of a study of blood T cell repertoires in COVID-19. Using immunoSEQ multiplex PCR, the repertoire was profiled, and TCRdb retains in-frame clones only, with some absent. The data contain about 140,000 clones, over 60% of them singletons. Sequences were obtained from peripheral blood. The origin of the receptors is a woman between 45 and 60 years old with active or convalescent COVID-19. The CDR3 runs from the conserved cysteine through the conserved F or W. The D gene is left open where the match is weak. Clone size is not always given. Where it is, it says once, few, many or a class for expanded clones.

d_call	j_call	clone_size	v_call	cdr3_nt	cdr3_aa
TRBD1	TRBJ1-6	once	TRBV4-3	TGCGCCAGCAGCCACGCTGCGGGACAGACGCTAAATTCACCCCTCCACTTT	CASSHAAGQTLNSPLHF
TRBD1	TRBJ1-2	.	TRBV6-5	TGTGCCAGCAGTAGACAGGGGGCCAACTACTACGGCTACACCTTC	CASSRQGANYYGYTF
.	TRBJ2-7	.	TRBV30	TGTGCCTGGAGTGCAGGCCCCTACGAGCAGTACTTC	CAWSAGPYEQYF
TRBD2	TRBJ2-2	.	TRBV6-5	TGTGCCAGCAGGGGACTAGCGGGGTCAGAGGGGGAGCTGTTTTTT	CASRGLAGSEGELFF
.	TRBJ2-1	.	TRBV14	TGTGCCAGCAGCCAGGGCGGGCCCTACAATGAGCAGTTCTTC	CASSQGGPYNEQFF
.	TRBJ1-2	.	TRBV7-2	TGTGCCAGCAGCTTAACTCTTGCCAGGGGCTATGGCTACACCTTC	CASSLTLARGYGYTF
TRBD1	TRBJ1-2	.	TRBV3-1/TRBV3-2	TGTGCCAGCAGCTCTCCCGGGCAGGGGGTTTGGTATGGCTACACCTTC	CASSSPGQGVWYGYTF
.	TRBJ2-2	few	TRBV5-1	TGCGCCAGCAGCTCGATCTCAGGGGTCACCGGGGAGCTGTTTTTT	CASSSISGVTGELFF
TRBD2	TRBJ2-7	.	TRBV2	TGTGCCAGCAGTCTCACTAGCGGGGGCTTCTACGAGCAGTACTTC	CASSLTSGGFYEQYF
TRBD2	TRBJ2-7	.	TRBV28	TGTGCCAGCAGTCCTAGCGGCTACTCCTACGAGCAGTACTTC	CASSPSGYSYEQYF
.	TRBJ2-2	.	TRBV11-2	TGTGCCAGCAGCCAGACAGTAGGGACCGGGGAGCTGTTTTTT	CASSQTVGTGELFF
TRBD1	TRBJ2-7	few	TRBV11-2	TGTGCCAGCTCGGGACAGCAATACTACGAGCAGTACTTC	CASSGQQYYEQYF
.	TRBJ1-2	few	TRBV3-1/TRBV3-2	TGTGCCAGCAGCGAAGCATGGGAGTTGGAATATGGCTACACCTTC	CASSEAWELEYGYTF
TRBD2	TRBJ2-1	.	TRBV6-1	TGTGCCAGCAGTGAAGCCGTCGGGGGGTCCTGGTACAATGAGCAGTTCTTC	CASSEAVGGSWYNEQFF
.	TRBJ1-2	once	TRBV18	TGTGCCAGCTCACCTACGGAGAGACAGAATGGCTACACCTTC	CASSPTERQNGYTF
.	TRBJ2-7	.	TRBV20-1	TGCAGTGCTAGGCAAGCATACGAGCAGTACTTC	CSARQAYEQYF
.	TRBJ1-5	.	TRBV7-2	TGTGCCAGCAGTCCCGGAGGTCAGCCCCAGCATTTT	CASSPGGQPQHF
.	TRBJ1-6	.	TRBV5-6	TGTGCCAGCAGCTTAGGACAAGGGGTAGAGACTAATTCACCCCTCCACTTT	CASSLGQGVETNSPLHF
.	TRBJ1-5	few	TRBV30	TGTGCCTGGAGCTTTTCCCTTAGCAATCAGCCCCAGCATTTT	CAWSFSLSNQPQHF
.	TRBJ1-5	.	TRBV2	TGTGCCAGCAGTGTGACATATAGCAATCAGCCCCAGCATTTT	CASSVTYSNQPQHF
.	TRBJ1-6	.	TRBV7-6	TGTGCCAGCAGCTTAGTACAGGGAAATAATTCACCCCTCCACTTT	CASSLVQGNNSPLHF
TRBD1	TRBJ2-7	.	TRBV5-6	TGTGCCAGCAGCCCCCGACAGGGGTACTCCTACGAGCAGTACTTC	CASSPRQGYSYEQYF
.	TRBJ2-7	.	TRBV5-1	TGCGCCAGCAGCGGGACGGGGGAGGAGCAGTACTTC	CASSGTGEEQYF
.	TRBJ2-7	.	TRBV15	TGTGCCACCAGCAGAGGCGGGACAGATCTCTACGAGCAGTACTTC	CATSRGGTDLYEQYF
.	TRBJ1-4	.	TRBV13	TGTGCCAGCAGCTTAGGTGGAGGGGAGATTGGAAAACTGTTTTTT	CASSLGGGEIGKLFF
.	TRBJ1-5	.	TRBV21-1	TGTGCCAGCCGACAGGGCTTACCCTATAGCAATCAGCCCCAGCATTTT	CASRQGLPYSNQPQHF
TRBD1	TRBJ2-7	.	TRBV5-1	TGCGCCAGCAGCTGGGGGACAGGCTTGGACTACGAGCAGTACTTC	CASSWGTGLDYEQYF
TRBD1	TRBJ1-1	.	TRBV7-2	TGTGCCAGCAGCTTCTCGACAGGGATGATGAACACTGAAGCTTTCTTT	CASSFSTGMMNTEAFF
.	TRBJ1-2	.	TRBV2	TGTGCCAGCAGTGACGCAGGTAGGAGGATGCACTATGGCTACACCTTC	CASSDAGRRMHYGYTF
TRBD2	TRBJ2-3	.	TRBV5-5	TGTGCCAGCAGCCTAAGCGGGGGGGCAGATACGCAGTATTTT	CASSLSGGADTQYF
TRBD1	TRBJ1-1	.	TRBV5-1	TGCGCCAGCAGCTTCAGGGGGCGCGACACTGAAGCTTTCTTT	CASSFRGRDTEAFF
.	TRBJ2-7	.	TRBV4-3	TGCGCCAGCAGCCAAGATAGAAACTTAGCCTACGAGCAGTACTTC	CASSQDRNLAYEQYF
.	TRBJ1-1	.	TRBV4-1	TGCGCCAGCAGCCAAGATAGCGGGATGTACACTGAAGCTTTCTTT	CASSQDSGMYTEAFF
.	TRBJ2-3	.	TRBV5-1	TGCGCCAGCAGCTCCCGTTCGGGGGAGTCAGATACGCAGTATTTT	CASSSRSGESDTQYF
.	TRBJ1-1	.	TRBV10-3	TGTGCCATCAGTCGAACAGGGCAGGACACTGAAGCTTTCTTT	CAISRTGQDTEAFF
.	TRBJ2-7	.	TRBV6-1	TGTGCCAGCAGTGAAACCCAGGGGTACGAGCAGTACTTC	CASSETQGYEQYF
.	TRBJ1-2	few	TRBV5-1	TGCGCCAGCAGCTTAGAGGGGGGGCAACGTGGCTACACCTTC	CASSLEGGQRGYTF
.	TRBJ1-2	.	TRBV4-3	TGCGCCAGCAGCCAAGGGGGCGCCTATGGCTACACCTTC	CASSQGGAYGYTF
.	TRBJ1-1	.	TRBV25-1	TGTGCCAGCAGTCCATCCCGGAGGTACACTGAAGCTTTCTTT	CASSPSRRYTEAFF
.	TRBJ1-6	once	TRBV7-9	TGTGCCAGCAGCTTAGTCGGAGGAGGGGCTACTCACTCACCCCTCCACTTT	CASSLVGGGATHSPLHF
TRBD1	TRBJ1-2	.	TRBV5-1	TGCGCCAGCAGACCACAGGGGAACAATGGTGGCTACACCTTC	CASRPQGNNGGYTF
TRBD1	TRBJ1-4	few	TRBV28	TGTGCCAGCAGGCGACAGGGGGCGCGCGAAAAACTGTTTTTT	CASRRQGAREKLFF
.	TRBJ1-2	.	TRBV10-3	TGTGCCGTACGACCGGACAATAACTATGGCTACACCTTC	CAVRPDNNYGYTF
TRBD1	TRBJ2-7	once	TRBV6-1	TGTGCCAGCAGTGAAGGGACAGGGGGCTTCTACGAGCAGTACTTC	CASSEGTGGFYEQYF
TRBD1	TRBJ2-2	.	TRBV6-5	TGTGCCAGCACCGAACAGGGGGGGAACACCGGGGAGCTGTTTTTT	CASTEQGGNTGELFF
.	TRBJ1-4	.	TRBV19	TGTGCCAGTAGTAGGGGCAGTAGTGGAGAAAAACTGTTTTTT	CASSRGSSGEKLFF
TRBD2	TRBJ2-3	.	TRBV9	TGTGCCAGCAGCGTCCGCGGGAGAGGGAGCACAGATACGCAGTATTTT	CASSVRGRGSTDTQYF
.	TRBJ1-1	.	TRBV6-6	TGTGCCAGCAGTTCCCGGGAGGGAGGAAACACTGAAGCTTTCTTT	CASSSREGGNTEAFF
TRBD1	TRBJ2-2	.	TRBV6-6	TGTGCCAGCAGTTACGCCGGGACAGGGCTAACCGGGGAGCTGTTTTTT	CASSYAGTGLTGELFF
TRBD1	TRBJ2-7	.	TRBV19	TGTGCCAGTAAAAAGCGAACAGGGGGCTACGAGCAGTACTTC	CASKKRTGGYEQYF
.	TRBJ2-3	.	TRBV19	TGTGCCAGTAGGCAAGCGGGAGATACGCAGTATTTT	CASRQAGDTQYF
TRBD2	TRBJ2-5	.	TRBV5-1	TGCGCCAGCAGCCCTGGAACTAGCGGGCAGGGGGAGACCCAGTACTTC	CASSPGTSGQGETQYF
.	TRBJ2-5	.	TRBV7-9	TGTGCCAGCAGCTTACGCAACGGGGTGAAGTACTTC	CASSLRNGVKYF
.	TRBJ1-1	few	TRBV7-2	TGTGCCAGCAGCCCCAGTGAGAGGATAACTGAAGCTTTCTTT	CASSPSERITEAFF